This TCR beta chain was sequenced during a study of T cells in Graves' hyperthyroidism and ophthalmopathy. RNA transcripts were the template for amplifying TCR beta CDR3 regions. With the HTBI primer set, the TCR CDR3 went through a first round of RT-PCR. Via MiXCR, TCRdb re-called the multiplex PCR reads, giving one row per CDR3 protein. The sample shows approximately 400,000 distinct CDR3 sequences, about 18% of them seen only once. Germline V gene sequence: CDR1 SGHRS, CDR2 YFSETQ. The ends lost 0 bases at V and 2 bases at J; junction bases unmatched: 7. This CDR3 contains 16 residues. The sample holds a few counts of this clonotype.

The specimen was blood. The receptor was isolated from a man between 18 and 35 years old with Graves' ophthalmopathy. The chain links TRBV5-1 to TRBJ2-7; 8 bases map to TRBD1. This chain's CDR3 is CASSLAPTGDAYEQYF. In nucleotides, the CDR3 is TGCGCCAGCAGCTTGGCTCCGACAGGGGACGCCTACGAGCAGTACTTC.